What follows is one T cell receptor beta chain and its context. The antigen remains unidentified. CDR3 length: 15 residues. Germline V gene sequence: CDR1 SNHLY, CDR2 FYNNEI. The V and J ends lost 5 bases and 4 bases respectively, with 14 bases between them. The data derive from a study of Ad26.COV2.S vaccination and SARS-CoV-2 variants. Whole-study findings and limits: Compared with placebo recipients, vaccine recipients had higher spike-specific TCR breadth. Comparability of non-spike TCR breadth was observed across vaccine and placebo recipients.

Here immunoSEQ multiplex PCR was the method, and the copy in TCRdb shows in-frame clones only, minus some. The profile shows about 350,000 clones, 92% of them singletons. The source of this sequence is a human donor who had recovered from COVID-19. This specimen was peripheral blood, taken after recovery from COVID-19. The chain joins TRBV2 to TRBJ2-2; D uncertain. In nucleotides, the CDR3 is TGTGCCAGCAGTCTTTCCTCGACGGGCACCGGGGAGCTGTTTTTT. Translating it yields CASSLSSTGTGELFF.